This TCR beta chain was identified in a study of OX40 agonist ivuxolimab in advanced cancers. Notes on the research overall: Ivuxolimab was an agonistic, fully human IgG2 monoclonal antibody directed against OX40 (CD134), a costimulatory receptor. The purpose of peripheral TCRbeta sequencing was to test whether ivuxolimab changed TCR sequence diversity and led to clonal T-cell expansion. Intravenous ivuxolimab was administered to patients every 2 weeks at six dose levels: 0.01, 0.1, 0.3, 1.5, 3 and 10 mg/kg. The dose-escalation cohort was 80% to 90% male with a mean age of approximately 60 years, ranging from roughly 23 to 90. Among the 50 to 55 dose-escalation patients, around 20 had hepatocellular carcinoma, approximately 15 melanoma, 9 renal cell carcinoma and 9 head and neck cancer. Partial responses occurred in three dose-escalation patients: two with cutaneous melanoma and one with hepatocellular carcinoma. Patients were allowed to have had prior anti-PD-1, anti-PD-L1 or anti-CTLA-4 therapy, and 30% to 40% of the dose-escalation patients had previously received checkpoint inhibitors. The paper covers the monotherapy dose-escalation part of the phase I ivuxolimab trial, which included N ≈ 54 patients. On the study overall, not on this receptor specifically: At doses from 0.1 to 3.0 mg/kg, clonal expansion was seen in both CD4+ and CD8+ blood T cells between baseline and week 6. The antigen specificity of the peripheral T cells that underwent clonal expansion was not determined. After ivuxolimab, more expanded clones were found on average in CD8+ T cells than in CD4+ T cells. Low levels of normalized T-cell clonal expansion were also shown by some nonresponding patients. In partial responders in the 0.1-3.0 mg/kg groups, normalized peripheral clonal expansion was found to be among the lowest, especially among CD8+ T cells.

To sequence the TCRbeta CDR3 region, genomic DNA was isolated from the sorted cells. The immunoSEQ Assay was used to sequence the TCRbeta CDR3 regions. What TCRdb holds here is the immuneACCESS table cut down to in-frame rearrangements. Part of the clones is not present; checked against another copy, under half of the missing clones reflect an unresolved V gene, and the others are unexplained. The sample data list fewer than 100,000 clones, and 80% to 90% of these were observed just once. Of the sample, 9% to 10% falls within the top ten clones. Points on this clone: Its binding antigen is unknown. Per-nucleotide qualities are absent, and no much larger clonotype sits a single base away.

The trial excluded patients who had a history of autoimmune disease or were on systemic immunosuppression. Peripheral blood for TCR sequencing was drawn from every dose cohort at baseline, at cycle 4 day 1 and at cycle 7 day 1. Samples came from an open-label, multicenter, first-in-human phase I dose-escalation trial of ivuxolimab. Adults with locally advanced or metastatic head and neck squamous cell, hepatocellular, melanoma or renal cell carcinoma were enrolled in the trial. Before TCR sequencing, CD4+ and CD8+ T cells were separately sorted from peripheral blood. CDR1 SGHRS and CDR2 YFSETQ were looked up in the germline V gene. V is reduced by 0 bases and J by 5 bases, leaving a spacing of 12 bases between them. The CDR3, cysteine through phenylalanine, is 14 amino acids long. Only CDR3 DNA remains: 42 bases, in frame from the first base.

This clonotype was obtained from an adult with an advanced solid tumor such as melanoma, head and neck, liver or kidney cancer. The specimen comprised CD4+ or CD8+ T cells sorted from blood, sampled in a trial of the OX40 agonist ivuxolimab. The rearrangement combines TRBV5-1 with TRBJ2-7; TRBD1 is possibly the D segment (5 matching bases). The DNA is TGCGCCAGCAGCTTGGGTTCAGGGCTCGACGAGCAGTACTTC. Its product reads: CASSLGSGLDEQYF.